The T cell receptor beta chain under discussion was sequenced for a study of blood T cell repertoires in COVID-19 (dated by TCRdb to 2019 to 2021). Concerning the study at large: The collaborator samples originated in the United States, Italy and Spain and spanned the acute and convalescent phases of COVID-19. The prospective study material was composed of cDNA or gDNA derived from T cells, B-cell-depleted T cells, or PBMCs. The dataset comprised deeply sampled blood TCRbeta repertoires from subjects exposed to, actively infected with, or recovered from COVID-19. The repertoires were released in a freely available public database meant as a resource for research on the immune response to SARS-CoV-2. Samples came from the ongoing ImmuneRACE study (first 160 participants) plus 1,254 subjects from 6 global collaborators. Sample metadata almost always included a de-identified subject ID, COVID-19 status, age in years and sex. Where available, HLA class I and class II types were obtained from metadata supplied by the sample provider rather than from assay-based typing.

TCRbeta CDR3 regions were amplified from genomic DNA using the immunoSEQ Assay, a bias-controlled multiplex PCR. The study's own analysis went as follows. The number of nucleated cells in each sample was estimated by amplification of reference gene primers within the assay. To quantify the absolute abundance of each unique TCRbeta CDR3 rearrangement, sequence reads were collapsed and filtered. For each sample, productive Simpson clonality was calculated as the square root of Simpson's diversity index across productive rearrangements. TCRdb provides this immuneACCESS table in a form limited to in-frame rearrangements. Some clones are lacking; in checked studies, under half of them reflect an unresolved V gene, and why the rest are absent is not known. V and J calls and clone size are those listed in that table; D and trimming were worked out from the DNA. In this sample the table shows approximately 180,000 clones, 82% of which occur a single time. Jointly, the top ten make up 5.2% of the sample.

Overall study results and their limits: The quantity of clinical and demographic metadata differed by source and by participant and was supplied without curation.

The CDR3 covers 16 residues, taking in both the cysteine and the phenylalanine. Of all the DNA, just the CDR3 is kept, 48 bases in frame from base 1. Per the germline V gene, LGHNA is the CDR1 and YSLEER is the CDR2. The junction carries 20 bases between V and J, which are trimmed by 4 bases and 5 bases respectively. In the prospective study, participants were roughly 18 to 90 years old, resided in approximately 22 geographic areas of the United States, and were enrolled through a virtual design. In the prospective study, participants were assigned to cohorts based on the clinical history participants reported in a screening survey and a study questionnaire. In the prospective study, mobile phlebotomists collected whole blood, serum and a nasopharyngeal or oropharyngeal swab from each participant. Additional blood draws and questionnaires over a roughly two-month period could optionally be provided by prospective study participants. Before DNA extraction, prospective study blood samples were shipped either frozen or at room temperature.

Concerning this clone itself: Its target antigen remains unknown. No base quality values were provided; no much bigger clone lies one nucleotide off.

Sequencing used PBMCs or T cells enriched from blood (not recorded which). The sequence joins TRBV4-3 to TRBJ1-2, with TRBD1 as a weak D call on 5 bases. The TCR originated in an older woman with acute COVID-19. The CDR3 region reads CASSRDGGTQDYGYTF. The base sequence is TGCGCCAGCAGCCGGGACGGAGGGACCCAAGATTATGGCTACACCTTC.